Sequencing of this T cell receptor beta chain was carried out in a study of cytomegalovirus exposure and HLA in healthy donors (dated by TCRdb to the late 2010s). The study in broad terms: According to an earlier analysis of around 600 of the donors, about 179 million T cells yielded roughly 110 million unique TCR beta sequences and about 300 Gb of sequence data. About 310 gigabases of sequencing data and 70 million to 85 million unique TCR sequences were included in an early release covering roughly 600 HLA-typed donors. Among the roughly 390 genotyped donors, about 83% belonged to the genetic ancestry cluster associated with self-reported Caucasian donors. The study aimed to test whether cataloging public T cell receptors could reveal signatures of past pathogen exposure. The study used immunosequencing to profile the T cell repertoires of 666 subjects and linked those repertoires to cytomegalovirus serostatus. Besides the first cohort of around 700 subjects, a separate validation cohort made up of 120 different subjects was used. High-throughput TCR immunosequencing, statistical association of individual TCRs with disease status, and machine learning were combined to predict cytomegalovirus infection status. A later analysis re-analyzed previously published TCR beta repertoires from 666 donors and added high-resolution HLA genotyping to study TCR occurrence patterns. Rather than drawing on any new phenotypic data, the later analysis identified candidate immune exposures from TCR beta sequences and the way those sequences occurred across donors. An earlier analysis of more than 450 of the donors used high-throughput TCR beta sequencing to judge whether each TCR beta V gene segment behaved as functional or pseudogenic. Donor age, sex, ethnicity and CMV serostatus were compiled together with the repertoire data. A later genetic analysis took genome-wide SNP genotypes for about 55% of the 666 donors and used that subset as a discovery cohort. Every repertoire in the discovery cohort had been generated on one and the same sequencing platform. HLA typing included class I and class II loci at four-digit resolution. The number of typed donors differed by locus: about 629-640 for A, B, C, DRB1 and DQB1; some 500 for DQA1; 600 to 610 for DPA1; and about 470 for DPB1. A handful of DR-DQ haplotypes were handled as single units for association and clustering because linkage in the cohort was strong. Among about 360 genotyped donors of the cohort, an average of around 240,000 unique TCR beta nucleotide sequences were sequenced per donor, around 20% of them non-productive. Findings and caveats that apply to the study as a whole: In a later analysis, HLA-associated TCR beta chains were found to be more clonally expanded and to have lower generation probabilities than equally common non-associated chains. When HLA alleles, especially DR and DQ, strongly co-occurred, attributing TCR associations to individual alleles was difficult. The classifier was reported to diagnose cytomegalovirus status with high specificity and sensitivity in both the original and validation cohorts. Across donors, most TCR sequences were observed very rarely, whereas some public TCRs were present in many individuals. Specific HLA alleles were associated with 16,951 TCR beta sequences at a false discovery rate of 0.05 in a later analysis. Sequencing depth was assumed to be roughly uniform across donors in the presence/absence analyses, though that assumption may not hold. According to a later analysis, TCR association rates differed among HLA loci, with DRB1 alleles showing the most associated TCRs and HLA-C alleles showing the fewest. A cluster of highly shared sequence variants was judged likely to represent a technical artifact of the sequencing pipeline. Because HLA typing was missing for some donors at each locus, association tests included only the typed subset. The authors suggested that the approach could potentially be generalized to other disease states and immunological phenotypes. Linkage disequilibrium might explain the correlated functional status among segregating V segments, but an unknown experimental factor could not be excluded. Because counts were too low, fewer than 20 rarely observed V segments, including chromosome 9 orphons, were excluded from the earlier analysis of roughly 580 of the donors. For the cohort, immune exposure information was limited to CMV serostatus. In an earlier analysis of 500 to 650 of the donors, most TCR beta V segments appeared in productive rearrangements about 87% or about 30% of the time, broadly matching IMGT annotations. Because the 87-base-pair reads could not distinguish some IMGT-functional V segments, including TRBV6-2 and TRBV6-3, those segments were excluded. In a later analysis, several top co-occurrence clusters were reported to appear linked to parvovirus B19, influenza, CMV and Epstein-Barr virus. A later genetic analysis associated a missense DCLRE1C variant with V-gene and J-gene trimming of TCR beta chains, and an independent cohort replicated the association. In this cohort, only TCR beta chains were sequenced, and detectable features were limited by the absence of alpha or paired-chain data. Most CMV-associated TCR beta chains appeared to be HLA-restricted in a later analysis, and the HLA associations seemed to be driven largely by CMV exposure. According to a later genetic analysis, donors in an Asian-associated ancestry cluster had fewer N-insertions in productive TCRs than the approximately 710-donor mean. The study gave a list of about 150 TCR beta chains associated with cytomegalovirus. A further reported finding was that TCR beta sequences accurately predicted the HLA-A and HLA-B alleles for most subjects in the first cohort. In vitro tests confirmed that a few of the cytomegalovirus-associated TCR beta chains recognize cytomegalovirus antigens.

With respect to this clone: Its antigen is unknown.

The cohort was made up of 650 to 700 healthy bone marrow donors. At the time of sampling, every cohort member was nominally healthy, though immune exposures that went unrecorded were likely present. The donor tested CMV seronegative and was one of the 352 seronegative cohort members. A peripheral blood sample was collected from each donor, and TCR beta sequencing was performed on peripheral blood mononuclear cells. The Qiagen DNeasy Blood Extraction Kit was used to extract genomic DNA from the blood cell samples. The receptor library was made with the immunoSEQ multiplex PCR assay. For the multiplex PCR, a mixture combining 60 forward primers for TCR Vbeta segments and 13 reverse primers for TCR Jbeta segments was used. The CDR3 region of rearranged TCR beta genes was amplified from genomic DNA by a multiplex PCR assay. On the Illumina HiSeq System, the amplified TCR beta libraries were sequenced as 87-base-pair reads. On the study's bioinformatics: Across the roughly 640 repertoires, a later analysis counted 60 million to 90 million unique TCR beta chains, roughly 11 million of which were shared by at least two donors. A nearest-neighbor algorithm error-corrected the raw reads and collapsed the reads into unique sequences, merging closely related sequences to remove PCR and sequencing errors. Alignment of CDR3 sequences to IMGT reference sequences was used to assign V, D and J gene segments. For a sequence to be retained, a match of at least six nucleotides to both a V gene segment and a J gene segment was required. Rearrangements were called productive when the CDR3 lacked stop codons and stayed in frame with V and J; all others were non-productive. CDR3 was defined according to IMGT convention as the region running from the second conserved V-encoded cysteine to the conserved J-encoded phenylalanine. The earlier analysis of 450 to 750 of the donors excluded any sequence lacking an unambiguous match to a single V gene segment. In an earlier analysis of more than 500 of the donors, a V segment was called functional when productive rearrangements were above 56.7%, and segregating when the standard deviation between donors exceeded 5%. A statistical classification framework was built for diagnosing cytomegalovirus status from the catalog of TCR beta chain sequences. In a later analysis, V and J genes were assigned by comparing TCR nucleotide sequences against IMGT/GENE-DB human TR gene sequences. Using the TCRdist pipeline, a later analysis assigned CDR3 sequences along with most-parsimonious VDJ recombination scenarios. In a later analysis, each TCR beta chain was defined by its CDR3 amino acid sequence together with its V-gene family, and reads without a unique V-gene family were excluded. A later analysis removed 550 to 700 highly shared, low-generation-probability nucleotide sequences to deal with suspected cross-contamination and a sequencing artifact. In a later analysis, a clonal expansion index for each public chain was calculated from normalized within-repertoire ranks of inferred template counts. In a later analysis, generation probabilities were computed with a VDJ recombination model fitted to out-of-frame rearrangements, and the resulting probabilities were checked against IGoR. In a later analysis, hypergeometric tests were used to score TCR-TCR, TCR-HLA and TCR-CMV co-occurrence, with a repertoire-size bias correction applied to TCR pairs. To estimate false discovery rates, a later analysis permuted the HLA or CMV assignments 20 times. In a later analysis, co-occurring TCRs were grouped with DBSCAN, and TCRdist sequence similarity was added when clustering was performed within HLA-allele-positive subsets. Co-occurrence clustering excluded repertoires with fewer than 30,000 or more than 120,000 public chains, plus five with anomalous nucleotide sharing. TCRdb retrieved this table from immuneACCESS and kept in-frame rearrangements only. Not all clones are present; in checked studies, unresolved V genes account for under half, and no reason is known for the remainder. The V and J calls and clone size are taken from that table; D and trimming were inferred from the DNA. The sample table on file contains 55,000 to 75,000 clones. Over 1.5% of the sample is held by the ten biggest clonotypes.

Relative to germline, V is missing 4 bases and J is missing 3 bases, with 5 bases of the junction outside any gene match. The CDR3 starts with the cysteine, ends with the phenylalanine, and has 14 residues. Of all the DNA, just the CDR3 is kept, 42 bases in frame from base 1. The CDR1 and CDR2 encoded by the germline V gene are MNHNS and SASEGT. Here the chain combines TRBV6-1 and TRBJ1-2, and 7 junction bases match TRBD1. Sample: PBMCs. This clonotype was obtained from a woman in her twenties or thirties in good health and CMV-seronegative. The DNA sequence reads TGTGCCAGCAGTGCCGGGACAGTCCACTATGGCTACACCTTC. It is translated as CASSAGTVHYGYTF.